These 17 T cell receptor beta chains came from one sample sequenced in a study of cytotoxic CD8 clonotypes in ibrutinib-treated CLL. The data were produced by immunoSEQ multiplex PCR, yet TCRdb's version contains in-frame clones alone and is incomplete. This repertoire shows about 130,000 clones, 80% to 90% found once; its top ten account for around 3%. The sequences come from PBMCs, collected after 24 months of ibrutinib treatment. The receptor source for this set is a human donor with chronic lymphocytic leukemia.

This clone was detected only a few times. The rearrangement links TRBV5-4 to TRBJ2-5; 9 nucleotides agree with TRBD1. The V segment lost 4 bases and the J segment 5 bases; nucleotides outside the gene matches: 9. Germline-derived CDR1 and CDR2 are SGHNT and YYREEE (reference sequence). CDR3 length: 15 amino acids. The chain's CDR3 is CASSGGQGMGETQYF. The CDR3 nucleotides are TGTGCCAGCAGCGGTGGACAGGGGATGGGGGAGACCCAGTACTTC.

V gene TRBV5-4 combines with J gene TRBJ1-6, with D tentatively TRBD1 (5 bases). V was pared by 0 bases and J by 7 bases, with 8 bases between. The CDR3 runs 14 residues. Germline assignment: CDR1 SGHNT and CDR2 YYREEE (reference sequence). CDR3 DNA sequence: TGTGCCAGCAGCTTGGGGGAGGGGAATTCACCCCTCCACTTT. It translates to CASSLGEGNSPLHF.

V is TRBV6-5 and J is TRBJ2-2; D not certain. V lost 4 bases and J 6 bases, leaving 9 bases between the germline ends. This CDR3 contains 13 residues. Germline V gene data show CDR1 as MNHEY and CDR2 as SVGAGI. CDR3 protein: CASSFGLSGELFF. In nucleotides, the CDR3 is TGTGCCAGCAGTTTCGGCCTTTCCGGGGAGCTGTTTTTT.

The V gene is TRBV4-1, the J gene TRBJ1-4; TRBD1 aligns across 8 bases. This CDR3 has 14 residues. After removal of 1 base from V and 12 bases from J, the junction contained 7 bases not matched to a gene. The germline CDR1 and CDR2 sequences are MGHRA and YSYEKL. The CDR3 coding sequence is TGCGCCAGCAGCCAAGGACAGGGGATTTCGGAACTGTTTTTT. This sequence encodes CASSQGQGISELFF.

The rearrangement uses TRBV6-5 and TRBJ2-7; 8 bases are shared with TRBD2. The CDR3 is 13 amino acids. The trim removed 2 bases at V and 6 bases at J, leaving 3 bases unmatched. Germline loops: CDR1 MNHEY, CDR2 SVGAGI. The CDR3 DNA sequence: TGTGCCAGCAGTTACGTCGGGGGGGGCGAGCAGTACTTC. Its protein is CASSYVGGGEQYF.

This chain connects TRBV9 to TRBJ2-3; the D is unclear. CDR1 is SGDLS and CDR2 is YYNGEE in the germline V gene. This CDR3 is built from 13 residues. Trimming removed 1 base from V and 1 base from J, with 4 bases in between. The CDR3 loop reads CASSVQGTDTQYF. The CDR3 region has the DNA TGTGCCAGCAGCGTACAGGGCACAGATACGCAGTATTTT.

This clone was detected a few times. This rearrangement joins TRBV30 to TRBJ1-1; tentatively, D is TRBD1 (6 bases). From germline, CDR1 is GTSNPN and CDR2 SVGIG (reference sequence). The CDR3 has 12 amino acids. The V end lost 1 base, the J end lost 7 bases, and 10 bases lay between the germline ends. The CDR3 loop reads CAWSDRGHEAFF. CDR3 nucleotide sequence: TGTGCCTGGAGTGATCGGGGACATGAAGCTTTCTTT.

This chain uses TRBV6-1 with TRBJ2-7; the D is unclear. Trimming pared 5 bases from V and 4 bases from J, leaving 6 bases between. The length of the CDR3 is 11 residues. Per the germline V gene, CDR1 is MNHNS and CDR2 is SASEGT. Here the CDR3 reads CASSPAYEQYF. CDR3 nucleotide sequence: TGTGCCAGCAGTCCCGCTTACGAGCAGTACTTC.

This chain uses TRBV9 with TRBJ1-2; D is unclear. The CDR3 has 14 amino acids. Trimming took 3 bases from V and 4 from J, leaving 13 bases between them. The germline gives CDR1 SGDLS, CDR2 YYNGEE. Written as DNA, the CDR3 is TGTGCCAGCAGCGCGGCGAGGCGGACCTATGGCTACACCTTC. Encoded protein: CASSAARRTYGYTF.

The chain links TRBV4-3 to TRBJ2-3; D gene unclear. CDR1 is LGHNA, CDR2 YSLEER, per germline. V dropped 6 bases and J dropped 3 bases, with 16 bases sitting between them. The CDR3 has 15 residues. CDR3 sequence: CASRSTPTATDTQYF. The CDR3, as DNA: TGCGCCAGCAGATCGACCCCAACGGCTACAGATACGCAGTATTTT.

This chain uses TRBV5-4 with TRBJ2-1; TRBD2 matches 13 bases. V lost 2 bases to trimming and J lost 7 bases; unmatched junction nucleotides: 9. From germline, CDR1 is SGHNT and CDR2 YYREEE (reference sequence). This CDR3 contains 17 residues. The CDR3 DNA sequence: TGTGCCAGCAGCTTTAGACTAGCGGGGGGTAGTTATAATGAGCAGTTCTTC. Translated, it gives CASSFRLAGGSYNEQFF.

V usage is TRBV7-2 and J usage is TRBJ1-1, with D maybe TRBD1 (6 bases). Germline V gene data show CDR1 as SGHTA and CDR2 as FQGNSA. V dropped 1 base and J dropped 2 bases, with 11 bases sitting between them. The CDR3 sequence is 15 residues long. The CDR3 DNA is TGTGCCAGCAGCTTAGGGGGGCTGGGAAACACTGAAGCTTTCTTT. It codes for CASSLGGLGNTEAFF.

The genes are TRBV11-1 and TRBJ2-1, with 9 positions matching TRBD1. The CDR3 is made up of 17 amino acids. The ends lost 1 base at V and 7 bases at J; junction bases unmatched: 11. The germline gives CDR1 SGHAT, CDR2 FQDESV (reference sequence). The CDR3 sequence: CASSLGRGQGSGNEQFF. DNA for the CDR3: TGTGCCAGCAGCTTAGGGAGGGGACAGGGTTCGGGTAATGAGCAGTTCTTC. Combining the CDR3 with reference TRBV11-1 and TRBJ2-1 gives the whole variable domain EAEVAQSPRYKITEKSQAVAFWCDPISGHATLYWYRQILGQGPELLVQFQDESVVDDSQLPKDRFSAERLKGVDSTLKIQPAELGDSAMYLCASSLGRGQGSGNEQFFGPGTRLTVL.

This chain uses TRBV28 with TRBJ1-2; 10 bases fit TRBD1. Germline lookup yields CDR1 MDHEN and CDR2 SYDVKM. V was pared by 2 bases and J by 7 bases, with 7 bases of the junction left unmatched. The CDR3 is 15 amino acids. This chain's CDR3 is CASSLGTGARLGYTF. CDR3 in DNA: TGTGCCAGCAGTTTAGGGACAGGGGCTCGTCTTGGCTACACCTTC.

The chain is built from TRBV7-2 and TRBJ1-1, with 10 bases identical to TRBD1. The CDR3 is 15 amino acids. With 1 base clipped from V and 8 bases from J, the junction kept 7 bases outside the gene matches. CDR1 and CDR2 (germline): SGHTA, FQGNSA. The CDR3 DNA is TGTGCCAGCAGCTTAGTCCGACAGGGGGCTGGGGAAGCTTTCTTT. This codes for CASSLVRQGAGEAFF.

This clone was detected only a few times. The CDR3, as DNA: TGTGCCAGCAGTGAAGTTTGGGGACTAGTGGGGCCCGGGGAGCTGTTTTTT. Its protein product is CASSEVWGLVGPGELFF. V gene TRBV2 combines with J gene TRBJ2-2; 8 nucleotides line up with TRBD2. V shed 1 base, J shed 6 bases, and the junction held 10 bases outside the gene matches. This CDR3 has 17 amino acids. Germline CDR1 reads SNHLY; CDR2 reads FYNNEI.

In its sample, this clone was seen a few times. The chain joins TRBV5-4 to TRBJ2-1; TRBD1 or TRBD2 may be the D gene (5 bases each). This CDR3 spans 14 amino acids. CDR1 is SGHNT, CDR2 YYREEE, per germline (reference sequence). Trimming shortened V by 4 bases and J by 4 bases, and 12 bases separated the two germline ends. This CDR3 is CASSQRGRYNEQFF. Here the CDR3 DNA reads TGTGCCAGCAGCCAGAGGGGCAGATACAATGAGCAGTTCTTC.